The 5 T cell receptor beta chains below all came from one sample that was sequenced in a study of CD8 T cells in ankylosing spondylitis. Study-wide results and caveats: Characteristic of ankylosing spondylitis blood, it appeared, was a TCR beta motif comprising roughly eight highly homologous variants.

No antigen has been identified for these receptors. TCRdb called the 5' RACE reads again in MiXCR, with one record for every CDR3 protein. The sample consists of 390,000 or so distinct CDR3 sequences, 20% to 25% of them appearing once. Material for sequencing was blood, either unsorted or a sorted T cell fraction (not recorded which). These receptors originate from a male donor with ankylosing spondylitis.

This clonotype has a handful of counts. The chain has TRBV20-1 and TRBJ1-5; 7 bases align to TRBD1. Unmatched junction bases numbered 7, after V lost 3 bases and J lost 2 bases. The CDR3 is 15 amino acids. Germline CDR1 reads DFQATT; CDR2 reads SNEGSKA (reference sequence). Written as DNA, the CDR3 is TGCAGTGCTAGGCGACAGGGCGGAGGCAATCAGCCCCAGCATTTT. It codes for CSARRQGGGNQPQHF.

This rearrangement joins TRBV3-1 to TRBJ2-7; D gene unclear. Per the germline V gene, CDR1 is LGHDT and CDR2 is YNNKEL (reference sequence). Trimming shortened V by 0 bases and J by 3 bases, and 6 bases separated the two germline ends. The CDR3 is 13 residues long. For the CDR3, the DNA is TGTGCCAGCAGCCAAGAGATGGGCTACGAGCAGTACTTC. Translated: CASSQEMGYEQYF.

The rearrangement uses TRBV28 and TRBJ1-6; a weak D match, TRBD1 (5 bases). V was shortened by 7 bases and J by 9 bases, with 16 bases between the two germline ends. The CDR3 length is 14 residues. Germline V gives CDR1 MDHEN, CDR2 SYDVKM. The CDR3 bases are TGTGCCAGCAAGATTCGGGGGGAGTTTTCACCCCTCCACTTT. Its translation is CASKIRGEFSPLHF.

This clonotype was found a few times. The V and J genes are TRBV12-3 or TRBV12-4 and TRBJ2-2; 8 nucleotides line up with TRBD2. Trimming took 6 bases from V and 7 from J; bases not matched to a gene: 10. There are 15 residues in the CDR3. The CDR3 DNA reads as TGTGCCAGCAGCTCCTCGGGAGGGAGAAACGGGGAGCTGTTTTTT. Amino acids: CASSSSGGRNGELFF.

The V call is TRBV9, the J call TRBJ2-4; 13 bases line up with TRBD2. The CDR3 is 17 amino acids. Germline V CDR1 and CDR2: SGDLS, YYNGEE. Trimming removed 4 bases from V and 0 bases from J; junction bases left unmatched: 4. The CDR3 DNA reads as TGTGCCAGCAGCCCGGGACTAGCGGGACTAGCCAAAAACATTCAGTACTTC. This encodes CASSPGLAGLAKNIQYF.